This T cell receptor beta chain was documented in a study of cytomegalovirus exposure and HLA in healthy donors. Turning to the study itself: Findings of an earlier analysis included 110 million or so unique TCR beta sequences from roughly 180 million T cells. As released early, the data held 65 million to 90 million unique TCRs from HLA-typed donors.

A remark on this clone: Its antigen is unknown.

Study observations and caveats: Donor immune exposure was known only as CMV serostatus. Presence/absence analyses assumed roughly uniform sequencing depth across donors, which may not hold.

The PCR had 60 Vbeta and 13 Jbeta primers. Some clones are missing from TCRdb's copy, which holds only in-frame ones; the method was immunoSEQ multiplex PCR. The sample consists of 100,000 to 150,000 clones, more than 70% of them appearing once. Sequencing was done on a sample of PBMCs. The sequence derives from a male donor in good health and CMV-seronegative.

CDR3 amino acids: CASSFIRLAKNIQYF. The CDR3 bases are TGTGCCAGCAGTTTCATCAGGTTAGCCAAAAACATTCAGTACTTC. V and J are TRBV6-5 and TRBJ2-4; D gene ambiguous. V was clipped by 4 bases and J by 0 bases, with 10 bases between them. In germline, CDR1 is MNHEY, CDR2 SVGAGI. The CDR3 contains 15 residues.